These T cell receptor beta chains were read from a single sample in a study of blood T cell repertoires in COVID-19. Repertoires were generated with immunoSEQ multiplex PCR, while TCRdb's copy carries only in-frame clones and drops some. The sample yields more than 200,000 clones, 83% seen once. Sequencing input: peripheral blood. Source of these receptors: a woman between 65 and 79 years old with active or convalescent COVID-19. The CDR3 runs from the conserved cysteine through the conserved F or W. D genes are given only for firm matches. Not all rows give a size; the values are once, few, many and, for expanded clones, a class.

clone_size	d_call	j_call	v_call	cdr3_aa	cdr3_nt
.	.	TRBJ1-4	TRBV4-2	CASSHRGVNEKLFF	TGTGCCAGCAGCCACCGGGGGGTAAATGAAAAACTGTTTTTT
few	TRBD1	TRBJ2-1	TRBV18	CASSSRGQEANEQFF	TGTGCCAGCTCTTCCCGCGGACAGGAGGCGAATGAGCAGTTCTTC
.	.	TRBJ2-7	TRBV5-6	CASSVSYEQYF	TGTGCCAGCAGCGTCAGCTACGAGCAGTACTTC
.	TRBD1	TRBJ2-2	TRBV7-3	CASSLGQGNTGELFF	TGTGCCAGCAGCCTGGGACAGGGGAACACCGGGGAGCTGTTTTTT
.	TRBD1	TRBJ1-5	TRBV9	CASSLGTVSNQPQHF	TGTGCCAGCAGCCTAGGGACAGTTAGCAATCAGCCCCAGCATTTT
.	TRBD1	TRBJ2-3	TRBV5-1	CASSLQGAGDTQYF	TGCGCCAGCAGCTTACAGGGGGCAGGAGATACGCAGTATTTT
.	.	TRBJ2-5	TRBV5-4	CASSLPGLQETQYF	TGTGCCAGCAGCCTCCCGGGACTTCAAGAGACCCAGTACTTC
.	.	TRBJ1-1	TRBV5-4	CASSLVDRPNTEAFF	TGTGCCAGCAGCTTGGTAGACAGACCGAACACTGAAGCTTTCTTT
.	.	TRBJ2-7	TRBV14	CASSQGPLPEYEQYF	TGTGCCAGCAGCCAAGGTCCGCTGCCGGAGTACGAGCAGTACTTC
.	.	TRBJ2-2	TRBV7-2	CASSLQSANTGELFF	TGTGCCAGCAGCTTACAATCGGCGAACACCGGGGAGCTGTTTTTT